Listed below are T cell receptor beta chains from one sample, sequenced in a study of identical twins. TCRdb processed the 5' RACE reads anew with MiXCR; each CDR3 protein has one entry. The sample includes roughly 490,000 distinct CDR3 sequences, roughly an eighth of them seen just once. These data are also associated with another study on yellow fever vaccine responses in identical twins.

Sequenced sample: CD4+ T cells sorted from blood. These receptors were taken from a woman in her late teens or twenties in good health. Each CDR3 is given without its conserved first and last residue. A clone size is listed for some rows: how often the clone was seen (once, few, many), or a class if it is expanded.

ASSSPSGRSYNEQF NA TRBV27
ASSGVSSDPYQETQY few TRBV27
ASSPGSGQSFNEQF NA TRBV18
ASARPWGSGELF NA TRBV23-1
SARTGTNYEQY few TRBV20-1
ASSYSMVPAFTSYEQC NA TRBV6-2/TRBV6-3
SFRDGPYEQY NA TRBV29-1
ASSTSGGNTIY few TRBV7-2
ASIPGGGPGTQY few TRBV27
SAPRTYGGEKLF NA TRBV20-1
ASSLAATPRGYEQY NA TRBV11-1
ASKYPGTGGTPLH NA TRBV6-2/TRBV6-3
ASSLTGGEQF many TRBV5-6
CARAPSGRAGGELF NA TRBV20-1
SVGTGGEKLF NA TRBV29-1
ASSPLPGANNEQF few TRBV5-1
ASSQWDIGEQY few TRBV11-2
ASSLLGLNTGELF NA TRBV6-1